This T cell receptor (beta chain) was sequenced for a study of patients and donors after allogeneic stem cell transplantation. One entry per CDR3 protein results from TCRdb running MiXCR on the RT-PCR reads. The table has some 230,000 distinct CDR3 sequences, 13% to 15% seen once. CDR3 length equals 13 residues. Germline V gene sequence: CDR1 SGHTA, CDR2 FQGNSA. V shed 6 bases and J shed 0 bases, with 8 bases lying between them. The specimen sequenced was blood, either unsorted or a sorted T cell fraction (not recorded which). V gene TRBV7-2 combines with J gene TRBJ1-1; D gene ambiguous. This clonotype originated in a human donor who was either an allogeneic HSCT recipient or a stem cell or donor lymphocyte infusion donor (not recorded which). It is not recorded whose cells these are; they may come from a transplant donor. The CDR3 sequence: CASSPTLNTEAFF. CDR3 DNA sequence: TGTGCCAGCAGTCCAACGTTGAACACTGAAGCTTTCTTT.